These 10 T cell receptor beta chains came from one sample sequenced in a study of T cell responses to AZD1222 COVID-19 vaccine. Sequencing was performed with immunoSEQ multiplex PCR; in TCRdb, only in-frame clones are kept and a portion is missing. The sample consists of roughly 100,000 clones, less than 95% of them appearing once. Sequences were derived from peripheral blood, sampled on day 0 of AZD1222 vaccination. These receptors all come from an adult in good health.

This chain uses TRBV30 with TRBJ1-5, with 9 bases fitting TRBD1. From germline, CDR1 is GTSNPN and CDR2 SVGIG (reference sequence). The CDR3 extends over 14 amino acids. V lost 4 bases and J lost 7; bases outside the gene matches: 8. CDR3 nucleotide sequence: TGTGCCTGGACCCCGACAGGGGGAGGACAGCCCCAGCATTTT. Protein sequence: CAWTPTGGGQPQHF. The full variable domain, its missing parts supplied by reference TRBV30 and TRBJ1-5, is SQTIHQWPATLVQPVGSPLSLECTVEGTSNPNLYWYRQAAGRGLQLLFYSVGIGQISSEVPQNLSASRPQDRQFILSSKKLLLSDSGFYLCAWTPTGGGQPQHFGDGTRLSIL.

The CDR3 spells CASSLDFRGNDYGYTF. The CDR3 nucleotides are TGTGCCAGCAGCTTGGATTTCCGGGGTAACGACTATGGCTACACCTTC. V and J are TRBV5-4 and TRBJ1-2; no clear D gene. V gave up 0 bases and J gave up 3 bases, with 15 bases separating them. Germline CDR1 and CDR2: SGHNT and YYREEE (reference sequence). The CDR3 consists of 16 residues.

The V and J genes are TRBV5-6 and TRBJ2-1, with 7 bases lining up with TRBD1. In germline, CDR1 is SGHDT, CDR2 YYEEEE. This CDR3 contains 15 residues. V shed 6 bases, J shed 3 bases, and the junction held 9 bases outside the gene matches. The CDR3 coding sequence is TGTGCCAGCACCTACCGACAGGGAAACTACAATGAGCAGTTCTTC. Its translation is CASTYRQGNYNEQFF.

The CDR3, as DNA: TGTGCCAGCAGCCAATTCCAGGGCGAGCAGTACTTC. It codes for CASSQFQGEQYF. This chain connects TRBV27 to TRBJ2-7, with a possible D match to TRBD1 (5 bases). This CDR3 spans 12 amino acids. CDR1 is MNHEY, CDR2 SMNVEV, per germline (reference sequence). With 6 bases removed from V and 6 bases from J, the gap between germline ends came to 12 bases.

This chain joins TRBV23-1 and TRBJ1-6, with no clear D. TRBV23-1 is classed as an ORF, of uncertain function. Trimming removed 7 bases from V and 7 bases from J, with 20 bases in between. This CDR3 contains 16 residues. Here the CDR3 DNA reads TGCGCCAGCAAGAGCCAGCCCGACCCCTCCAATTCACCCCTCCACTTT. As protein: CASKSQPDPSNSPLHF.

CDR3 DNA sequence: TGTGCCAGCAGCTTAGAGTCTCGGGGGGGCATAAATGAGCAGTTCTTC. This encodes CASSLESRGGINEQFF. V and J are TRBV11-2 and TRBJ2-1; 8 nucleotides agree with TRBD2. V lost 0 bases, J lost 7 bases, and 8 bases stayed unmatched. This CDR3 has 16 amino acids. Germline CDR1 and CDR2: SGHAT and FQNNGV. Combining the CDR3 with reference TRBV11-2 and TRBJ2-1 gives the whole variable domain EAGVAQSPRYKIIEKRQSVAFWCNPISGHATLYWYQQILGQGPKLLIQFQNNGVVDDSQLPKDRFSAERLKGVDSTLKIQPAKLEDSAVYLCASSLESRGGINEQFFGPGTRLTVL.

Concerning this clone: Distinct nucleotide sequences in the sample also encode this CDR3. J is TRBJ2-7 and V is TRBV28; D not resolved. This CDR3 is 13 amino acids long. The germline CDR1 and CDR2 sequences are MDHEN and SYDVKM. The germline V and J ends were trimmed by 2 bases and 1 base, with 6 bases remaining between them. CDR3 DNA: TGTGCCAGCAGTTTAGGCAGATCCTACGAGCAGTACTTC. Translating it yields CASSLGRSYEQYF.

The CDR3 sequence is CASSLGPDRAGELFF. The CDR3 coding sequence is TGTGCCAGCAGTTTGGGTCCGGACAGGGCCGGGGAGCTGTTTTTT. The rearrangement joins TRBV27 to TRBJ2-2, with 8 bases aligning to TRBD1. Looked up from germline, CDR1 is MNHEY and CDR2 is SMNVEV (reference sequence). Losses at the gene ends were 3 bases for V and 6 bases for J; bases not matched to a gene: 6. This CDR3 has 15 amino acids.

The chain uses TRBV30 and TRBJ2-1; the D call may be TRBD1 or TRBD2 (5 bases each). The CDR3 spans 11 residues. Germline CDR1 reads GTSNPN; CDR2 reads SVGIG (reference sequence). The ends were cut back, 4 bases at V and 10 bases at J, with 11 bases in the middle. This CDR3 reads CAWILGEEQFF. In nucleotides, the CDR3 is TGTGCCTGGATTTTGGGGGAGGAGCAGTTCTTC.

This clone has just one count. The chain combines TRBV4-2 with TRBJ1-4; possibly TRBD1 for D (6 bases). Germline CDR1 reads LGHNA; CDR2 reads YNFKEQ. The CDR3 runs 14 residues. V lost 7 bases, J lost 8 bases, and 17 bases lay in between. In nucleotides, the CDR3 is TGTGCCAGCAATCGAGACAGGTCGGGAGAAAAACTGTTTTTT. Its translation is CASNRDRSGEKLFF.